This T cell receptor (beta chain) was retrieved from a study of blood T cell repertoires in COVID-19. For the study at large: Italy, Spain and the United States were the sources of the convalescent and acute COVID-19 samples. T cells, B-cell-depleted T cells, or PBMCs supplied cDNA or gDNA.

Original data processing: Reference gene primer amplification gave estimated nucleated cell counts. TCRdb's copy holds only in-frame clones and misses some; the assay was immunoSEQ multiplex PCR. Clonal size and the V and J genes are those of that table, whereas D and trimming came from the DNA. This table has tens of thousands of clones, about 92% appearing once. This CDR3 comprises 17 residues. Germline-derived CDR1 and CDR2 are SGHTA and FQGNSA. The V gene end was trimmed by 5 bases and the J gene end by 4 bases; junction bases not matched to a gene: 12. The source material was peripheral blood. This chain links TRBV7-2 with TRBJ2-1; 9 bases agree with TRBD2. This sequence originates from a man in his forties or fifties with active COVID-19. The CDR3: CASSPRWGLAGYNEQFF. The DNA for the CDR3 is TGTGCCAGCAGCCCTCGTTGGGGGCTAGCGGGGTACAATGAGCAGTTCTTC.